Here is one T cell receptor beta chain with its context. The target of this receptor is not known. This sample was taken from a study of cytomegalovirus exposure and HLA in healthy donors (dated by TCRdb to the late 2010s). Regarding the research as a whole: According to an earlier analysis of a few hundred of the donors, some 180 million T cells yielded 120 million or so unique TCR beta sequences and approximately 300 Gb of sequence data. About 300 gigabases of sequencing data and approximately 80 million unique TCR sequences were included in an early release covering 500 to 750 HLA-typed donors. The genetic ancestry cluster associated with self-reported Caucasian donors included about four fifths of the roughly 400 genotyped donors. The study aimed to test whether signatures of past pathogen exposure could be identified by cataloging public T cell receptors. The study used immunosequencing to profile the T cell repertoires of 666 subjects and linked those repertoires to cytomegalovirus serostatus. A separate validation cohort of more than 100 different subjects was used in addition to the approximately 670-subject first cohort. The study combined high-throughput TCR immunosequencing, statistical association of individual TCRs with disease status, and machine learning to predict cytomegalovirus infection status. A later analysis re-analyzed previously published TCR beta repertoires from 660 or so donors and added high-resolution HLA genotyping to study TCR occurrence patterns. The later analysis used no new phenotypic data to find candidate immune exposures, relying instead on TCR beta sequences and their occurrence across donors. In an earlier analysis of 550 to 700 of the donors, high-throughput TCR beta sequencing was used to judge whether each TCR beta V gene segment behaved as functional or pseudogenic. Donor age, sex, ethnicity and CMV serostatus were compiled together with the repertoire data. A later genetic analysis took genome-wide SNP genotypes for about 65% of the 666 donors and used that subset as a discovery cohort. All discovery cohort repertoires had been generated on a single sequencing platform. HLA typing included class I and class II loci at four-digit resolution. The number of typed donors differed by locus: about 620-630 for A, B, C, DRB1 and DQB1; 522 for DQA1; roughly 600 for DPA1; and approximately 450 for DPB1. Because of strong linkage in the cohort, 5 or 6 DR-DQ haplotypes were treated as single units for association and clustering. Among about 400 genotyped donors of the cohort, an average of roughly 230,000 unique TCR beta nucleotide sequences was sequenced per donor, of which 15% to 20% were non-productive.

After removal of 5 bases from V and 5 bases from J, the junction retains 7 bases not matched to a gene. Looking up the germline V gene (reference sequence) yields CDR1 GTSNPN and CDR2 SVGIG. Including the terminal cysteine and phenylalanine, the CDR3 comprises 14 residues. The entry retains the CDR3 DNA only, 42 bases that are in frame from base 1. Libraries came from the immunoSEQ multiplex PCR assay. A mixture of 60 forward primers for TCR Vbeta segments and 13 reverse primers for TCR Jbeta segments was used in the multiplex PCR. The CDR3 region of rearranged TCR beta genes was amplified from genomic DNA by a multiplex PCR assay. On the Illumina HiSeq System, the amplified TCR beta libraries were sequenced as 87-base-pair reads. The authors processed their data as follows. Across the 640 or so repertoires, a later analysis counted approximately 75 million unique TCR beta chains, some 11 million of which were shared by at least two donors. A nearest-neighbor algorithm error-corrected the raw reads and collapsed the reads into unique sequences, merging closely related sequences to remove PCR and sequencing errors. V, D and J gene segments were assigned by aligning CDR3 sequences to IMGT reference sequences. For a sequence to be retained, at least a six-nucleotide match to both a V gene segment and a J gene segment was required. A rearrangement counted as productive if the CDR3 had no stop codons and remained in frame with V and J, and every other rearrangement counted as non-productive. Following IMGT convention, CDR3 was defined as the stretch from the second conserved V-encoded cysteine up to the conserved J-encoded phenylalanine. In an earlier analysis of roughly 610 of the donors, sequences lacking an unambiguous match to a single V gene segment were excluded. In an earlier analysis of roughly 600 of the donors, a V segment was called functional when productive rearrangements were above 56.7%, and segregating when the standard deviation between donors exceeded 5%. A statistical classification framework was built to diagnose cytomegalovirus status from the catalog of TCR beta chain sequences. A later analysis assigned V and J genes by comparing TCR nucleotide sequences with IMGT/GENE-DB human TR gene sequences. The TCRdist pipeline was used in a later analysis to assign CDR3 sequences and most-parsimonious VDJ recombination scenarios. In a later analysis, each TCR beta chain was defined by its CDR3 amino acid sequence together with its V-gene family, and reads without a unique V-gene family were excluded. In a later analysis, several hundred highly shared, low-generation-probability nucleotide sequences were removed to address suspected cross-contamination and a sequencing artifact. A later analysis calculated a clonal expansion index for each public chain from normalized within-repertoire ranks of inferred template counts. In a later analysis, generation probabilities were computed with a VDJ recombination model fitted to out-of-frame rearrangements, and the resulting probabilities were checked against IGoR. A later analysis scored TCR-TCR, TCR-HLA and TCR-CMV co-occurrence with hypergeometric tests, applying a repertoire-size bias correction to TCR pairs. A later analysis estimated false discovery rates by permuting HLA or CMV assignments 20 times. In a later analysis, co-occurring TCRs were grouped with DBSCAN, and TCRdist sequence similarity was added when clustering was performed within HLA-allele-positive subsets. Repertoires with fewer than 30,000 or more than 120,000 public chains were left out of co-occurrence clustering, as were four to six repertoires with anomalous nucleotide sharing. The immuneACCESS repertoire file appears here via TCRdb, limited to in-frame rearrangements. These files lack a portion of the clones; in checked studies, under half of the deficit traces to unresolved V genes, and the cause of the others is not known. The DNA was the basis for D and trimming; V, J and clone size are from that table. Per the sample table, the count is about 150,000 clones. The top ten hold around 1.6% of the sample.

What the research found in general, with its limitations: The sequencing pipeline was judged likely to have produced a cluster of highly shared sequence variants as a technical artifact. According to a later analysis, most CMV-associated TCR beta chains appeared to be HLA-restricted, and the HLA associations seemed to be driven largely by CMV exposure. The classifier was reported to diagnose cytomegalovirus status with high specificity and sensitivity in both the original cohort and the validation cohort. Compared with equally common non-associated chains, HLA-associated TCR beta chains in a later analysis were more clonally expanded and had lower generation probabilities. A later genetic analysis reported fewer N-insertions in productive TCRs among donors in an Asian-associated ancestry cluster than the roughly 720-donor mean. Because counts were too low, seventeen rarely observed V segments, including chromosome 9 orphons, were excluded from the earlier analysis of some 540 of the donors. Immune exposure information for the cohort was limited to CMV serostatus. Because HLA typing was unavailable for some donors at each locus, only the typed subset was used in association tests. Some IMGT-functional V segments, including TRBV6-2 and TRBV6-3, could not be distinguished by the 87-base-pair reads and were therefore excluded. Most TCR sequences were observed very rarely across donors, whereas some public TCRs were present in many individuals. Assigning TCR associations to individual alleles was difficult when HLA alleles, especially DR and DQ, strongly co-occurred. V-gene and J-gene trimming of TCR beta chains was associated with a missense DCLRE1C variant in a later genetic analysis, and the association was replicated in an independent cohort. Roughly uniform sequencing depth across donors was assumed in presence/absence analyses, although this assumption may not hold. A later analysis reported that several top co-occurrence clusters appeared linked to parvovirus B19, influenza, CMV and Epstein-Barr virus. The study gave a list of 150 to 200 TCR beta chains associated with cytomegalovirus. An earlier analysis of approximately 540 of the donors showed that most TCR beta V segments appeared in productive rearrangements either about 87% or about 30% of the time, which broadly matched IMGT annotations. Only TCR beta chains were sequenced in this cohort, and the absence of alpha or paired-chain data limited detectable features. A further reported finding was that TCR beta sequences accurately predicted the HLA-A and HLA-B alleles for most subjects in the first cohort. In a later analysis, 16,951 TCR beta sequences were associated with specific HLA alleles at a false discovery rate of 0.05. Linkage disequilibrium might explain the correlated functional status among segregating V segments, but an unknown experimental factor could not be ruled out. According to a later analysis, TCR association rates differed among HLA loci, with DRB1 alleles showing the most associated TCRs and HLA-C alleles showing the fewest. According to the authors, the approach could potentially be generalized to other disease states and immunological phenotypes. Three of the identified cytomegalovirus-associated TCR beta chains were confirmed in vitro to be specific for cytomegalovirus antigens.

The cohort consisted of 670 or so healthy bone marrow donors. At the time of sampling, every cohort member was nominally healthy, though immune exposures that went unrecorded were likely present. The donor was CMV seronegative and belonged to the group of 352 seronegative cohort members. A peripheral blood sample was provided by each donor, and peripheral blood mononuclear cells were used for TCR beta sequencing. Genomic DNA was extracted from the blood cell samples with the Qiagen DNeasy Blood Extraction Kit. Sequenced input: PBMCs. The clonotype originates from a woman between 45 and 65 years old in good health and CMV-seronegative. The chain uses TRBV30 and TRBJ2-5; TRBD2 matches 11 bases in the middle. CDR3 sequence: CAWHKLAGEETQYF. The nucleotide sequence reads as follows: TGTGCCTGGCATAAACTAGCGGGAGAGGAGACCCAGTACTTC.